This T cell receptor (beta chain) was sequenced for a study of T cells in Graves' hyperthyroidism and ophthalmopathy. At least ten counts were recorded for this clonotype. RNA transcripts served as the template for amplifying TCR beta CDR3 regions. The HTBI primer set drove a first-round RT-PCR of the TCR CDR3. TCRdb used MiXCR to reprocess the multiplex PCR reads, holding one entry per CDR3 protein. The data contain 470,000 or so distinct CDR3 sequences, less than 25% of them singletons. V lost 5 bases to trimming and J lost 1 base, with 11 bases between them. The CDR3 covers 14 residues. What was sequenced was blood. The chain is built from TRBV12-3 or TRBV12-4 and TRBJ1-1; D possibly corresponds to TRBD1 (5 bases). The sequence was collected from a man aged 18 to 29 with Graves' hyperthyroidism. Here the CDR3 DNA reads TGTGCCAGCAGTCCCCGGGACGGGAACACTGAAGCTTTCTTT. Its translation: CASSPRDGNTEAFF.